This TCR beta chain appears in the sequencing data of a study of human T cells and chemical hapten exposure. Single cDNA molecules in the library carried unique molecular identifiers attached during preparation. TCRdb called the 5' RACE reads again in MiXCR, with one record for every CDR3 protein. The sample yields approximately 81,000 distinct CDR3 sequences, 7% to 8% seen once. Unfractionated whole blood yielded the extracted total RNA. Germline CDR1 is MNHEY and CDR2 is SVGAGI. CDR3 size: 13 residues. Deletions cut 0 bases from V and 5 bases from J, with 5 bases between. The V call is TRBV6-5, the J call TRBJ1-5; D gene uncertain. The receptor comes from a male donor in good health. The CDR3 is CASSYSEDQPQHF. DNA of the CDR3: TGTGCCAGCAGTTACTCGGAGGATCAGCCCCAGCATTTT.